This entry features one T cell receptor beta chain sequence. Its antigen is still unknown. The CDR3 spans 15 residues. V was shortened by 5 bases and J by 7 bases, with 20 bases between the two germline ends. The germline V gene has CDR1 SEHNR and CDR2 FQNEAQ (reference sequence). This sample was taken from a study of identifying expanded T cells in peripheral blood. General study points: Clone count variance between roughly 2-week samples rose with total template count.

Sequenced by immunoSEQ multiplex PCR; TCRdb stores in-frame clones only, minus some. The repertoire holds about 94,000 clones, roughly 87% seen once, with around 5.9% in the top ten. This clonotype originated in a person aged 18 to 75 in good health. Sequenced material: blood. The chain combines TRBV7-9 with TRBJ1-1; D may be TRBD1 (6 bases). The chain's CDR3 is CASSRTYGGRIEAFF. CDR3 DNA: TGTGCCAGCAGCCGAACGTACGGGGGCCGGATTGAAGCTTTCTTT.